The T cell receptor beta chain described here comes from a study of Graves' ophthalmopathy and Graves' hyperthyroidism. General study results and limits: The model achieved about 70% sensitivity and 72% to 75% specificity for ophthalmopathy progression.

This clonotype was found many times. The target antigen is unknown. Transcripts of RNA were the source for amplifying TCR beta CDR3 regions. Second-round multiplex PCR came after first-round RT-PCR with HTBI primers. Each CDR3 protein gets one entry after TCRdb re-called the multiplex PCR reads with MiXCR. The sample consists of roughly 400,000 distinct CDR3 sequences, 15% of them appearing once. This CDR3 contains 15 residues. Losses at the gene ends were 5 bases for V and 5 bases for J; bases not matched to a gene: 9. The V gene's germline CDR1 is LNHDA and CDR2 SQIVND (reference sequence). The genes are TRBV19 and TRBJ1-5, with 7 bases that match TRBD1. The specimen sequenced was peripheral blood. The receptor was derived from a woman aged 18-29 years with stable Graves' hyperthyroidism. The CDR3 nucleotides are TGTGCCAGTAGTCCATCAGGGGGATCGGATCAGCCCCAGCATTTT. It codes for CASSPSGGSDQPQHF. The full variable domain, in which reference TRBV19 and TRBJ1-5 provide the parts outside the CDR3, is DGGITQSPKYLFRKEGQNVTLSCEQNLNHDAMYWYRQDPGQGLRLIYYSQIVNDFQKGDIAEGYSVSREKKESFPLTVTSAQKNPTAFYLCASSPSGGSDQPQHFGDGTRLSIL.